The entry below describes one TCR beta chain. Its cognate antigen is unknown. V lost 0 bases and J lost 8, with 9 bases in between. Germline V gene data show CDR1 as SGHRS and CDR2 as YFSETQ. This CDR3 is built from 12 residues. This sample is drawn from a study of shared clonotypes between healthy human individuals. Study results and limitations: With a handful of donors compared, 4.5% to 6.5% of naive CD4 clonotypes were shared.

CD45RA+ naive and CD45RA-negative memory subsets were separated from CD4+ cells. The repertoire was sequenced with immunoSEQ multiplex PCR; TCRdb's copy has only in-frame clones and lacks some. The sample shows roughly 1 million clones, about 77% of them seen only once. The sequenced sample consisted of memory CD4+ T cells sorted from blood. Subset of the sample: CD45RA-negative fraction. The receptor was derived from a man younger than 30 in good health. The chain has TRBV5-1 and TRBJ2-7; D may match TRBD1 or TRBD2 (5 bases each). The chain's CDR3 is CASSLAGAQQYF. CDR3 in DNA: TGCGCCAGCAGCTTGGCCGGGGCTCAGCAGTACTTC.